The 23 T cell receptor beta chains below come from one sample, sequenced in a study of cytomegalovirus exposure and HLA in healthy donors. Produced via immunoSEQ multiplex PCR; TCRdb's table is partial and in-frame only. Among some 170,000 clones listed, about 85% were seen once. Sample: PBMCs. Receptor source: a man aged 25 to 40 in good health and CMV-seropositive.

The chain couples TRBV18 to TRBJ1-2; 8 bases are shared with TRBD1. This CDR3 comprises 15 residues. V shed 6 bases and J 0 bases; nucleotides not matched to a gene: 6. Germline V CDR1 and CDR2: KGHSH, LQKENI. The CDR3 nucleotides are TGTGCCAGCTCTCAGGACAGGGCAGCTAACTATGGCTACACCTTC. Protein: CASSQDRAANYGYTF.

This clone is a singleton in its sample. The genes are TRBV19 and TRBJ1-5; TRBD1 might be the D (5 bases). CDR1 and CDR2 from the germline V gene are LNHDA and SQIVND (reference sequence). V was clipped by 4 bases and J by 6 bases, with 13 bases between them. CDR3 length: 14 residues. Here the CDR3 reads CASSRGGRGQPQHF. DNA of the CDR3: TGTGCCAGTAGTAGAGGTGGTAGGGGTCAGCCCCAGCATTTT.

V gene TRBV6-6 combines with J gene TRBJ2-5, with D unresolved. Per the germline V gene, CDR1 is MNHNY and CDR2 is SVGAGI (reference sequence). V was clipped by 5 bases and J by 5 bases, with 18 bases between them. CDR3 length: 15 residues. The CDR3 bases are TGTGCCAGCAGTCGCAGCTTTCAGGATCTCGAGACCCAGTACTTC. Protein: CASSRSFQDLETQYF.

This clone was observed once. The junction differs from germline at one of its ends, possibly a read error. This chain joins TRBV7-6 and TRBJ2-1, with D perhaps matching TRBD2 (6 bases). This CDR3 region has 15 residues. Looked up from germline, CDR1 is SGHVS and CDR2 is FNYEAQ. CDR3 in DNA: TGTGCCAGCAGCGTAGCCGGGAGCACCTACAATGAGCAGTTCTTC. Its protein product is CASSVAGSTYNEQFF.

This rearrangement joins TRBV2 to TRBJ2-4; 8 bases match TRBD1. This CDR3 has 17 amino acids. Germline loops: CDR1 SNHLY, CDR2 FYNNEI. The trim removed 1 base at V and 0 bases at J, leaving 5 bases unmatched. CDR3 bases: TGTGCCAGCAGTGAAGAAAGACAGGGGTTAGCCAAAAACATTCAGTACTTC. Translation: CASSEERQGLAKNIQYF.

As for this clone: A read error may produce the germline difference seen at one junction end. The genes are TRBV7-7 and TRBJ2-3, with D hard to call. The CDR3 contains 13 residues. The germline gives CDR1 SSHAT, CDR2 FNYEAQ (reference sequence). CDR3 in amino acids: CASSRERTDTQYF. The CDR3 DNA is TGTGCTAGCAGCAGAGAGAGGACAGATACGCAGTATTTT.

This chain uses TRBV19 with TRBJ2-3, with 11 bases aligning to TRBD2. The germline V gene encodes CDR1 LNHDA and CDR2 SQIVND (reference sequence). Trimming removed 10 bases from V and 5 bases from J; junction bases left unmatched: 5. CDR3 size: 13 residues. In DNA, the CDR3 is TGTGCCATCTCTAGCGGGGGGCAAGATACGCAGTATTTT. As protein: CAISSGGQDTQYF.

The chain combines TRBV5-4 with TRBJ2-5, with 7 bases fitting TRBD1. The J segment lost 5 bases and the V segment lost 5 bases, leaving 12 bases of the junction unmatched. CDR3 length: 15 residues. Germline V gene sequence: CDR1 SGHNT, CDR2 YYREEE (reference sequence). CDR3 loop: CASRNDRVARETQYF. The CDR3 bases are TGTGCCAGCAGAAATGACAGGGTGGCTCGCGAGACCCAGTACTTC.

The chain is built from TRBV6-6 and TRBJ1-6; the D gene is possibly TRBD1 (5 bases). Germline V gene lookup returns CDR1 MNHNY and CDR2 SVGAGI (reference sequence). The CDR3 has 13 residues. The ends were cut back, 7 bases at V and 9 bases at J, with 13 bases in the middle. CDR3 protein: CASIILGGSPLHF. CDR3 in DNA: TGTGCCAGCATAATACTCGGGGGTTCACCCCTCCACTTT.

The V and J genes are TRBV6-6 and TRBJ2-7, with 8 bases aligning to TRBD2. After removal of 4 bases from V and 9 bases from J, the junction contained 8 bases not matched to a gene. Germline CDR1 reads MNHNY; CDR2 reads SVGAGI (reference sequence). The CDR3 is 13 amino acids. This CDR3 is CASSSGGEWVQYF. Here the CDR3 DNA reads TGTGCCAGCAGTTCCGGGGGGGAATGGGTGCAGTACTTC.

The chain combines TRBV4-3 with TRBJ2-5, with 14 bases identical to TRBD2. Germline assignment: CDR1 LGHNA and CDR2 YSLEER. V shed 1 base and J 1 base; nucleotides not matched to a gene: 2. The CDR3 runs 17 residues. The CDR3 region is CASSQGGLAGAQETQYF. The DNA for the CDR3 is TGCGCCAGCAGCCAAGGGGGACTAGCGGGGGCCCAAGAGACCCAGTACTTC.

This chain connects TRBV7-6 to TRBJ2-7; no clear D gene. V was clipped by 1 base and J by 4 bases, with 8 bases between them. CDR3 length: 13 amino acids. Looked up from germline, CDR1 is SGHVS and CDR2 is FNYEAQ. The CDR3 loop reads CASSLGQDYEQYF. The CDR3 region has the DNA TGTGCCAGCAGCTTAGGACAAGATTACGAGCAGTACTTC.

The V call is TRBV18, the J call TRBJ2-7; 11 bases match TRBD2. The V and J ends lost 2 bases and 0 bases, in that order; junction bases with no gene match: 3. The CDR3 contains 16 residues. The germline gives CDR1 KGHSH, CDR2 LQKENI. The CDR3 nucleotides read TGTGCCAGCTCACCAACTAGCGGGGGCTTCTCCTACGAGCAGTACTTC. It specifies CASSPTSGGFSYEQYF.

The CDR3 sequence: CASSLGTQTGMSSYNEQFF. CDR3 bases: TGTGCCAGCAGCTTAGGCACCCAAACAGGAATGAGCTCCTACAATGAGCAGTTCTTC. This chain links TRBV13 with TRBJ2-1, with D perhaps TRBD1 (5 bases). Germline loops: CDR1 PRHDT, CDR2 FYEKMQ (reference sequence). Trimming removed 0 bases at V and 0 bases at J, with 18 bases between. The CDR3 loop spans 19 amino acids. The full variable domain, rest sourced from reference TRBV13 and TRBJ2-1, is AAGVIQSPRHLIKEKRETATLKCYPIPRHDTVYWYQQGPGQDPQFLISFYEKMQSDKGSIPDRFSAQQFSDYHSELNMSSLELGDSALYFCASSLGTQTGMSSYNEQFFGPGTRLTVL.

This chain uses TRBV6-1 with TRBJ1-4; a weak D match, TRBD1 (6 bases). Germline lookup yields CDR1 MNHNS and CDR2 SASEGT. V was clipped by 10 bases and J by 4 bases, with 13 bases between them. The CDR3 sequence is 13 residues long. The CDR3 DNA reads TGTGCCACTAGAGGGACATATAATGAAAAACTGTTTTTT. Translating it yields CATRGTYNEKLFF.

DNA of the CDR3: TGTGCCAGCAGCCCGATACCAGGACGGGGTAACTATGGCTACACCTTC. This sequence encodes CASSPIPGRGNYGYTF. This sequence joins TRBV11-2 and TRBJ1-2; D is undetermined. The CDR3 has 16 amino acids. The germline V and J ends were trimmed by 5 bases and 1 base, with 17 bases remaining between them. Germline CDR1 reads SGHAT; CDR2 reads FQNNGV. Drawing the rest from reference TRBV11-2 and TRBJ1-2, the complete variable domain is EAGVAQSPRYKIIEKRQSVAFWCNPISGHATLYWYQQILGQGPKLLIQFQNNGVVDDSQLPKDRFSAERLKGVDSTLKIQPAKLEDSAVYLCASSPIPGRGNYGYTFGSGTRLTVV.

The chain has TRBV5-1 and TRBJ2-2, with TRBD1 matching 10 bases. Germline lookup yields CDR1 SGHRS and CDR2 YFSETQ. After removal of 3 bases from V and 6 bases from J, the junction contained 11 bases not matched to a gene. The CDR3 loop spans 17 amino acids. CDR3 DNA sequence: TGCGCCAGCAGCTCTTTGGGGACAGGGGCCAGCTCCGGGGAGCTGTTTTTT. The encoded protein is CASSSLGTGASSGELFF.

This chain links TRBV2 with TRBJ2-3; 8 bases align to TRBD2. Germline CDR1 SNHLY, CDR2 FYNNEI. Losses at the gene ends were 5 bases for V and 11 bases for J; bases not matched to a gene: 6. The CDR3 length is 12 residues. CDR3 bases: TGTGCCAGCAGTTACCAGCGGGGGATGCAGTATTTT. It codes for CASSYQRGMQYF.

The chain links TRBV7-9 to TRBJ1-5, with D possibly being TRBD1 (5 bases). Germline CDR1 is SEHNR and CDR2 is FQNEAQ (reference sequence). Trimming shortened V by 3 bases and J by 5 bases, and 11 bases separated the two germline ends. The CDR3 consists of 14 residues. CDR3 loop: CASSFGHEDQPQHF. The CDR3 DNA is TGTGCCAGCAGCTTTGGACACGAGGATCAGCCCCAGCATTTT. Using reference TRBV7-9 and TRBJ1-5 for the parts outside the CDR3, the full variable domain is DTGVSQNPRHKITKRGQNVTFRCDPISEHNRLYWYRQTLGQGPEFLTYFQNEAQLEKSRLLSDRFSAERPKGSFSTLEIQRTEQGDSAMYLCASSFGHEDQPQHFGDGTRLSIL.

Only a few counts were recorded for this clone. The V gene is TRBV9, the J gene TRBJ1-4; 8 bases are shared with TRBD1. V lost 4 bases, J lost 5 bases, and 7 bases stayed unmatched. The CDR3 runs to 15 residues. CDR1 and CDR2 (germline): SGDLS, YYNGEE. CDR3 coding DNA: TGTGCCAGCAGCTTGACAGGGGATATCAATGAAAAACTGTTTTTT. This encodes CASSLTGDINEKLFF. The full variable domain, in which reference TRBV9 and TRBJ1-4 provide the parts outside the CDR3, is DSGVTQTPKHLITATGQRVTLRCSPRSGDLSVYWYQQSLDQGLQFLIQYYNGEERAKGNILERFSAQQFPDLHSELNLSSLELGDSALYFCASSLTGDINEKLFFGSGTQLSVL.

This chain uses TRBV19 with TRBJ2-1, with TRBD2 matching over 15 bases. This CDR3 is 16 amino acids long. In germline, CDR1 is LNHDA, CDR2 SQIVND (reference sequence). The trim removed 8 bases at V and 0 bases at J, leaving 2 bases unmatched. The CDR3 spells CASGTSGGFSYNEQFF. The CDR3 DNA reads as TGTGCCAGTGGGACTAGCGGGGGGTTCTCCTACAATGAGCAGTTCTTC.

This clone showed up just once. The chain couples TRBV6-1 to TRBJ2-4; D is possibly TRBD2 (6 bases). Per germline, CDR1 MNHNS and CDR2 SASEGT. Trimming removed 7 bases from V and 8 bases from J, with 18 bases in between. The CDR3 covers 14 residues. CDR3 amino acids: CASTLRGREDIQYF. CDR3 nucleotides: TGTGCCAGCACCTTAAGGGGCAGGGAGGACATTCAGTACTTC.

About this clone: An end of the junction does not agree with germline; a read error may underlie this. The chain recombines TRBV7-7 with TRBJ2-7; perhaps TRBD1 as D (6 bases). The germline CDR1 and CDR2 sequences are SSHAT and FNYEAQ (reference sequence). This CDR3 has 13 residues. The CDR3 coding sequence is TGTGCTAGCAGCCGGGACATTGCCTACGAGCAGTACTTC. The encoded protein is CASSRDIAYEQYF.